This T cell receptor (beta chain) was captured in a study of OX40 agonist ivuxolimab in advanced cancers. Study results and limitations: What antigens the expanded peripheral T cells recognized was never established.

Some clones are missing from TCRdb's copy, which holds only in-frame ones; the method was immunoSEQ multiplex PCR. The table includes about 81,000 clones, 88% detected once. Worth noting for this clone: The antigen is undetermined.

CDR1 and CDR2 from the germline V gene are SGHRS and YFSETQ. V shed 0 bases and J 2 bases; nucleotides not matched to a gene: 8. This CDR3 contains 17 residues. The J gene is TRBJ2-5, the V gene TRBV5-1; the match to TRBD2 covers 9 bases. This TCR was recovered from an adult with an advanced solid tumor such as melanoma, head and neck, liver or kidney cancer. The starting material was CD4+ or CD8+ T cells sorted from blood, obtained in a trial of the OX40 agonist ivuxolimab. The CDR3 is CASSLEIAGDLQETQYF. CDR3 nucleotide sequence: TGCGCCAGCAGCTTGGAGATAGCGGGGGATCTACAAGAGACCCAGTACTTC.